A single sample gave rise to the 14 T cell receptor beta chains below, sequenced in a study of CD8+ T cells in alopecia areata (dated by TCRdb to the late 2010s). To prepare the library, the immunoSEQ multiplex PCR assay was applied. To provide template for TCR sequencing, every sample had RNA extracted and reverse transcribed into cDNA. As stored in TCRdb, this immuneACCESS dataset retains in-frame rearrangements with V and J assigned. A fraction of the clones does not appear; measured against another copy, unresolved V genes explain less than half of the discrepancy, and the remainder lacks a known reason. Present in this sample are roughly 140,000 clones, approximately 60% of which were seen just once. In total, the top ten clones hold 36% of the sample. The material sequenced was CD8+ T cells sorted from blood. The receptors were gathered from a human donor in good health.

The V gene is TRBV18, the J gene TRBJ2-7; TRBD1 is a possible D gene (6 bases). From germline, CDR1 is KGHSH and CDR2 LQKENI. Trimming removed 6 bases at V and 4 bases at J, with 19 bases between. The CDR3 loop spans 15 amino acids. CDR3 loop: CASSYTWDTLYEQYF. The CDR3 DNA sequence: TGTGCCAGCTCCTATACCTGGGACACACTTTACGAGCAGTACTTC.

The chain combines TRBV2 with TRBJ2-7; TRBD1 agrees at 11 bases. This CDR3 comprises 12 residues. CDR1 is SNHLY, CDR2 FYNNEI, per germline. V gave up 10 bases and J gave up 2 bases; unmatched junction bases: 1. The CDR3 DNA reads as TGTGCCATGGACAGGGGGCCCTACGAGCAGTACTTC. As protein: CAMDRGPYEQYF.

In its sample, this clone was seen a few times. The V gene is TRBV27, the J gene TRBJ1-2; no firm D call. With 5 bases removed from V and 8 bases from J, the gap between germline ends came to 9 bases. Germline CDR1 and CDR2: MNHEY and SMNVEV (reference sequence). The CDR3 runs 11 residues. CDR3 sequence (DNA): TGTGCCAGCAGTGCAGGCTTCGGCTACACCTTC. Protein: CASSAGFGYTF.

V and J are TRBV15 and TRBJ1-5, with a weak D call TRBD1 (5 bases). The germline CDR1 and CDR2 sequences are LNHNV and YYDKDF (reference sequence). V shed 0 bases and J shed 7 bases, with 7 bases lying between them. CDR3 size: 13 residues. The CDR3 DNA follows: TGTGCCACCAGCAGAGATTCAGGGCAGCCCCAGCATTTT. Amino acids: CATSRDSGQPQHF. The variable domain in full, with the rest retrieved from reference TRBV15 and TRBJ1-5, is DAMVIQNPRYQVTQFGKPVTLSCSQTLNHNVMYWYQQKSSQAPKLLFHYYDKDFNNEADTPDNFQSRRPNTSFCFLDIRSPGLGDTAMYLCATSRDSGQPQHFGDGTRLSIL.

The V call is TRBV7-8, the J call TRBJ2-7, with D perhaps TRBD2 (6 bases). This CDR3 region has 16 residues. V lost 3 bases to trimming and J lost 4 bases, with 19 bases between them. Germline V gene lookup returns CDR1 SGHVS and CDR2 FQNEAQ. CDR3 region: CASSFGALGGAYEQYF. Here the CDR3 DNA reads TGTGCCAGCAGCTTTGGGGCGTTGGGCGGGGCGTACGAGCAGTACTTC.

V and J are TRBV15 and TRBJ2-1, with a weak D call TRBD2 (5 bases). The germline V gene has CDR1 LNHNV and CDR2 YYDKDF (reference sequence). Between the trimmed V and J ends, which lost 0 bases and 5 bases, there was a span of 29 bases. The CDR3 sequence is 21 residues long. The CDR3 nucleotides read TGTGCCACCAGCAGAGATCAGATTAACGGGTCGTTCACTAGACCTAACAATGAGCAGTTCTTC. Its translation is CATSRDQINGSFTRPNNEQFF. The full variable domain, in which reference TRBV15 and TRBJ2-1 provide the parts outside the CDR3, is DAMVIQNPRYQVTQFGKPVTLSCSQTLNHNVMYWYQQKSSQAPKLLFHYYDKDFNNEADTPDNFQSRRPNTSFCFLDIRSPGLGDTAMYLCATSRDQINGSFTRPNNEQFFGPGTRLTVL.

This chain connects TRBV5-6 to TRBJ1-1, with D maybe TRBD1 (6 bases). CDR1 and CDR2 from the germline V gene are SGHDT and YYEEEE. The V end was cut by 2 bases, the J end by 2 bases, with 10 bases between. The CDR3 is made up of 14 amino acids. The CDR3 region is CASSFGGPNTEAFF. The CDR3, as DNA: TGTGCCAGCAGCTTTGGGGGGCCCAACACTGAAGCTTTCTTT.

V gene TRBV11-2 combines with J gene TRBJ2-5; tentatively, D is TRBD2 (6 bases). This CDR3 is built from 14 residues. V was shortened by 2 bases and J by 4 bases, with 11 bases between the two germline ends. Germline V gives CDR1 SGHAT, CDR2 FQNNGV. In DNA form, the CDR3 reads TGTGCCAGCAGCTTATGGGGAGGTCGAGAGACCCAGTACTTC. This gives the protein CASSLWGGRETQYF.

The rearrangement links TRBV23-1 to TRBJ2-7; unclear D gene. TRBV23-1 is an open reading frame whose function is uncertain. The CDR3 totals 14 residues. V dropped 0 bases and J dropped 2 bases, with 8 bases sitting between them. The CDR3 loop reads CASSQSRRTYEQYF. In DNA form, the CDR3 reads TGCGCCAGCAGTCAATCAAGGCGTACCTACGAGCAGTACTTC.

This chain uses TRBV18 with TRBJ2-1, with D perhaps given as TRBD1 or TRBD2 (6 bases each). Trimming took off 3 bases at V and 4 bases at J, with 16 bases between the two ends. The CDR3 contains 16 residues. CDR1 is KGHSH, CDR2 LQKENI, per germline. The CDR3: CASSPIGGRSYNEQFF. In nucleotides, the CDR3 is TGTGCCAGCTCACCCATAGGGGGGAGATCGTACAATGAGCAGTTCTTC.

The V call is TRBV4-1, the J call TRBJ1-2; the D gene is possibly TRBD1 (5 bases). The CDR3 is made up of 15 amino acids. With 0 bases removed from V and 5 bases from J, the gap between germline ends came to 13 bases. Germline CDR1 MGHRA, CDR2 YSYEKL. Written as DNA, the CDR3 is TGCGCCAGCAGCCAAGAACCCGAGGGGCGGTATGGCTACACCTTC. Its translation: CASSQEPEGRYGYTF.

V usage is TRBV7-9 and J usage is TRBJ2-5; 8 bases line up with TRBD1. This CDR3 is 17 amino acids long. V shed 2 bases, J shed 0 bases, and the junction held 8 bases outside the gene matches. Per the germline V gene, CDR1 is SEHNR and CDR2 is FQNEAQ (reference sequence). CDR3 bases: TGTGCCAGCAGCTTACGCGTGGGACAGGTGTACCAAGAGACCCAGTACTTC. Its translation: CASSLRVGQVYQETQYF.

Written as DNA, the CDR3 is TGTGCCAGCAGCGGGAAACAGGACAGGCAGGATGGCTACACCTTC. It translates to CASSGKQDRQDGYTF. The rearrangement uses TRBV27 and TRBJ1-2; TRBD1 matches 7 bases. The CDR3 runs to 15 residues. J lost 6 bases, V lost 6 bases, and 13 bases had no gene match. CDR1 and CDR2 from the germline V gene are MNHEY and SMNVEV (reference sequence).

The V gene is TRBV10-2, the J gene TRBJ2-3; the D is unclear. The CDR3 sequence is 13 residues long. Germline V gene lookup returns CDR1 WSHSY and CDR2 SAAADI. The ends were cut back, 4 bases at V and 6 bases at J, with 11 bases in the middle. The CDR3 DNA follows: TGCGCCAGCAGTGTCAATCCAGTGGATACGCAGTATTTT. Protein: CASSVNPVDTQYF.